These T cell receptor beta chains were read from a single sample in a study of graft-versus-host responses after intestinal transplantation. The data were produced by immunoSEQ multiplex PCR, yet TCRdb's version contains in-frame clones alone and is incomplete. The sample lists fewer than 70,000 clones, roughly 92% seen once, with 6.7% in the top ten. The specimen was bone marrow, collected approximately 700 days after intestinal transplantation. The receptor set was obtained from a human patient who received an intestinal transplant, so some T cells may come from the graft donor. CDR3s include the opening cysteine and the closing phenylalanine or tryptophan. A D gene is named only where the DNA matches it firmly. Only part of the rows carry a size: once, few, many, or a class if the clone is expanded.

size	D	V	J	DNA	CDR3
NA	NA	TRBV27	TRBJ2-5	TGTGCCAGCAGCACTGACACGGCGAAACAAGAGACCCAGTACTTC	CASSTDTAKQETQYF
NA	NA	TRBV28	TRBJ1-2	TGTGCCAGCAGTTCCGGGGGCTATGGCTACACCTTC	CASSSGGYGYTF
once	NA	TRBV6-6	TRBJ2-7	TGTGCCAGCAGCCGGGACATCCACTACGAGCAGTACTTC	CASSRDIHYEQYF
NA	NA	TRBV11-2	TRBJ1-5	TGTGCCAGCAGCTTAGACAGACGTCAGCCCCAGCATTTT	CASSLDRRQPQHF
NA	NA	TRBV6-4	TRBJ1-5	TGTGCCAGCAGTGACTCGGCCGGGAAGCCCCAGCATTTT	CASSDSAGKPQHF
NA	NA	TRBV9	TRBJ2-1	TGTGCCAGCAGCAAATTTAATGAGCAGTTCTTC	CASSKFNEQFF
NA	TRBD1	TRBV5-1	TRBJ2-7	TGCGCCAGCAGCCCACCCCGGGACAGGGGCGCCTACGAGCAGTACTTC	CASSPPRDRGAYEQYF
NA	NA	TRBV27	TRBJ2-1	TGTGCCAGCACCTCTGTGGGGGAAGAATCCTACAATGAGCAGTTCTTC	CASTSVGEESYNEQFF
NA	TRBD2	TRBV25-1	TRBJ2-5	TGTGCCAGCAGCGAACGCGGGGGGCGCGAGACCCAGTACTTC	CASSERGGRETQYF
NA	NA	TRBV4-1	TRBJ2-5	TGCGCCAGCAGTCCACAGGGAAGTCAAGAGACCCAGTACTTC	CASSPQGSQETQYF
once	NA	TRBV7-2	TRBJ1-4	TGTGCCAGCAGCTTAGGCCGGACTAATGAAAAACTGTTTTTT	CASSLGRTNEKLFF
NA	TRBD2	TRBV11-2	TRBJ2-1	TGTGCCAGCAGCTTACGGCCTAGCGGGGGGACCGGTGAGCAGTTCTTC	CASSLRPSGGTGEQFF
NA	NA	TRBV2	TRBJ1-1	TGTGCCAGCAGTGAACGGAAGGGCGGCGGGAACACTGAAGCTTTCTTT	CASSERKGGGNTEAFF
NA	NA	TRBV27	TRBJ1-2	TGTGCCAGCAGTCCGACCGCCTGGGGTCGTGGCTACACCTTC	CASSPTAWGRGYTF
NA	NA	TRBV7-9	TRBJ1-1	TGTGCCAGCAGCCCCCGAGGAGGGCCAGAAGCTTTCTTT	CASSPRGGPEAFF
NA	NA	TRBV6-5	TRBJ1-3	TGTGCCAGCACCCGGACCGGCGGAAACACCATATATTTT	CASTRTGGNTIYF
NA	TRBD2	TRBV9	TRBJ2-7	TGTGCCAGCAGCCCATCAGCGGGAGAGTGGGGTGAGCAGTACTTC	CASSPSAGEWGEQYF
NA	NA	TRBV18	TRBJ1-5	TGTGCCAGCTCAGGGGACAATCAGCCCCAGCATTTT	CASSGDNQPQHF
NA	NA	TRBV13	TRBJ1-1	TGTGCCAGCAGCTTAGTGCAGGGAGATCAGAACACTGAAGCTTTCTTT	CASSLVQGDQNTEAFF
NA	NA	TRBV21-1	TRBJ2-5	TGTGCCAGAGGCCCCAAAACTAGCGGGAGAACTGCGGAGACCCAGTACTTC	CARGPKTSGRTAETQYF
once	NA	TRBV23-1	TRBJ2-7	TGCGCCAGCAGTCAATCGGCCCCCCGACGACAGAAGCAGACCTACGAGCAGTACTTC	CASSQSAPRRQKQTYEQYF
NA	NA	TRBV11-2	TRBJ2-7	TGTGCCAGCAGCAAGAGCGGGTACGAGCAGTACTTC	CASSKSGYEQYF
NA	NA	TRBV7-6	TRBJ2-7	TGTGCCAGCAGCGCGGGCTCGATCTACGAGCAGTACTTC	CASSAGSIYEQYF
few	TRBD1	TRBV2	TRBJ1-6	TGTGCCACCCCGGGACAGGGAGGTTCACCCCTCCACTTT	CATPGQGGSPLHF
NA	NA	TRBV25-1	TRBJ2-2	TGTGCCAGCAGTGAAATAGGGTCCGGGGAGCTGTTTTTT	CASSEIGSGELFF
NA	NA	TRBV6-6	TRBJ2-5	TGTGCCAGCAGCTGGGCGCTAGCGCAAGAGACCCAGTACTTC	CASSWALAQETQYF
NA	NA	TRBV5-1	TRBJ1-1	TGCGCCAGCAGCGGTGACGGAAACACTGAAGCTTTCTTT	CASSGDGNTEAFF
NA	TRBD1	TRBV9	TRBJ1-2	TGTGCCAGCAGCGAGCAGGGGGGTCGGGGCTACACCTTC	CASSEQGGRGYTF